These 25 T cell receptor beta chains originate from one sample sequenced in a study of cytomegalovirus exposure and HLA in healthy donors. The PCR contained 60 Vbeta and 13 Jbeta primers. TCRdb's table, derived via immunoSEQ multiplex PCR, lists solely in-frame clones and lacks some. This sample carries approximately 88,000 clones, around 60% of them seen once, and the ten largest clones take 3.2%. The source material was PBMCs. These TCRs come from a man in his fifties or sixties in good health and CMV-seronegative.

A note on this clone: Mismatch with germline at one junction end may stem from a read error. Here the CDR3 DNA reads TGCGCCAGCAGAGGACAGGGGAGGTGGGAATATGGCTACACCTTC. Translation: CASRGQGRWEYGYTF. V gene TRBV28 combines with J gene TRBJ1-2; 9 bases match TRBD1. Looked up from germline, CDR1 is MDHEN and CDR2 is SYDVKM. The CDR3 covers 15 residues.

Comment on this clone: At one end, the junction sequence differs from germline, possibly due to a read error. The chain has TRBV7-9 and TRBJ1-1; the match to TRBD1 covers 12 bases. Per the germline V gene, CDR1 is SEHNR and CDR2 is FQNEAQ (reference sequence). The length of the CDR3 is 15 residues. CDR3 in DNA: TGTTCCAGCACCACTTGGGACAGGGGGCATGCTGAAGCTTTCTTT. Residues: CSSTTWDRGHAEAFF.

V and J are TRBV5-6 and TRBJ2-5; D unclear. Between the trimmed V and J ends, which lost 1 base and 2 bases, there was a span of 12 bases. The CDR3 consists of 15 residues. CDR1 is SGHDT and CDR2 is YYEEEE in the germline V gene. CDR3: CASSLNLGLQETQYF. CDR3 nucleotides: TGTGCCAGCAGCTTGAATCTGGGCCTACAAGAGACCCAGTACTTC.

The chain is built from TRBV11-3 and TRBJ2-1; possible D gene TRBD1, 6 bases. The CDR3 covers 15 residues. Trimming pared 3 bases from V and 5 bases from J, leaving 14 bases between. CDR1 and CDR2 from the germline V gene are SGHNT and YENEEA. CDR3: CASSFDGTSHNEQFF. The DNA of the CDR3 is TGTGCCAGCAGCTTTGACGGGACAAGCCACAATGAGCAGTTCTTC.

This rearrangement joins TRBV5-1 to TRBJ2-5; 8 bases align to TRBD2. The germline CDR1 and CDR2 sequences are SGHRS and YFSETQ. V lost 5 bases to trimming and J lost 4 bases; unmatched junction nucleotides: 10. This CDR3 contains 15 residues. The CDR3 region has the DNA TGCGCCAGCAGGTCGGGAGCGGGGGTCGGAGAGACCCAGTACTTC. Amino acids: CASRSGAGVGETQYF.

The V and J genes are TRBV7-2 and TRBJ1-2; no definite D call. Per the germline V gene, CDR1 is SGHTA and CDR2 is FQGNSA. V lost 5 bases, J lost 7 bases, and 23 bases lay in between. This CDR3 spans 16 amino acids. CDR3 region: CASSPSPGADLGGYTF. DNA of the CDR3: TGTGCCAGCAGCCCCTCCCCGGGAGCCGACCTCGGTGGCTACACCTTC.

The V and J genes are TRBV6-5 and TRBJ2-7; possibly TRBD1 for D (6 bases). The CDR3 loop spans 12 amino acids. The V gene's germline CDR1 is MNHEY and CDR2 SVGAGI. V gave up 6 bases and J gave up 5 bases, with 11 bases separating them. The CDR3 sequence: CASSPGTNEQYF. Here the CDR3 DNA reads TGTGCCAGCAGCCCCGGGACAAACGAGCAGTACTTC.

V is TRBV6-6 and J is TRBJ2-7, with a tentative D call TRBD1 (5 bases). The CDR3 contains 12 residues. Trimming shortened V by 5 bases and J by 6 bases, and 11 bases separated the two germline ends. Germline-derived CDR1 and CDR2 are MNHNY and SVGAGI (reference sequence). In DNA form, the CDR3 reads TGTGCCAGCAGTCCCCAGGGTCGCGAGCAGTACTTC. This gives the protein CASSPQGREQYF.

This clone was observed a single time. The genes are TRBV7-2 and TRBJ2-1; a possible D gene is TRBD2 (5 bases). The CDR3 runs 13 residues. The V gene's germline CDR1 is SGHTA and CDR2 FQGNSA. With 5 bases removed from V and 4 bases from J, the gap between germline ends came to 9 bases. In nucleotides, the CDR3 is TGTGCCAGCAGCGCCCGACTATACAATGAGCAGTTCTTC. Encoded protein: CASSARLYNEQFF. The full variable domain, with the rest looked up from reference TRBV7-2 and TRBJ2-1, is GAGVSQSPSNKVTEKGKDVELRCDPISGHTALYWYRQSLGQGLEFLIYFQGNSAPDKSGLPSDRFSAERTGGSVSTLTIQRTQQEDSAVYLCASSARLYNEQFFGPGTRLTVL.

The rearrangement uses TRBV19 and TRBJ1-1, with a tentative D call TRBD1 (6 bases). CDR1 and CDR2 from the germline V gene are LNHDA and SQIVND (reference sequence). Trimming shortened V by 7 bases and J by 4 bases, and 22 bases separated the two germline ends. The CDR3 has 16 residues. CDR3 sequence (DNA): TGTGCCAGTACTCCTCTGGACAGCCACCTGGGCACTGAAGCTTTCTTT. It is translated as CASTPLDSHLGTEAFF.

This clone was recorded a few times. The chain carries TRBV6-5 and TRBJ2-5; possible D gene TRBD2, 7 bases. Germline CDR1 MNHEY, CDR2 SVGAGI. The CDR3 totals 14 residues. Trimming pared 7 bases from V and 2 bases from J, leaving 14 bases between. CDR3 DNA sequence: TGTGCCAGCATCACGGGGGGCCGGCAAGAGACCCAGTACTTC. Amino acid sequence: CASITGGRQETQYF.

This clone was picked up a small number of times. The chain recombines TRBV2 with TRBJ2-2, with D unresolved. Germline CDR1 SNHLY, CDR2 FYNNEI. CDR3 length: 12 residues. Trimming pared 4 bases from V and 7 bases from J, leaving 7 bases between. The CDR3 DNA reads TGTGCCAGCAGTGTAACAGTCGGGGAGCTGTTTTTT. It specifies CASSVTVGELFF.

The genes are TRBV7-9 and TRBJ1-1; maybe TRBD1 (6 bases). The V gene lost 5 bases and the J gene lost 4 bases, with 14 bases spanning the gap. Germline CDR1 reads SEHNR; CDR2 reads FQNEAQ (reference sequence). The CDR3 runs 14 residues. The DNA of the CDR3 is TGTGCCAGCAGCCCAGGGGATGGGGGCACTGAAGCTTTCTTT. Its protein is CASSPGDGGTEAFF.

This clone has just one count. V is TRBV28 and J is TRBJ1-2; a possible D gene is TRBD1 (6 bases). The CDR3 runs 14 residues. CDR1 is MDHEN, CDR2 SYDVKM, per germline. The V gene lost 4 bases and the J gene lost 3 bases, with 12 bases spanning the gap. In DNA, the CDR3 is TGTGCCAGCAGTTCCCCAGGGGCCGACTATGGCTACACCTTC. Translating gives CASSSPGADYGYTF.

V usage is TRBV10-1 and J usage is TRBJ2-2, with D perhaps matching TRBD1 (5 bases). CDR3 size: 16 residues. Between the trimmed V and J ends, which lost 3 bases and 2 bases, there was a span of 13 bases. CDR1 and CDR2 (germline): WNHNN, SYGVQD (reference sequence). The CDR3 DNA follows: TGCGCCAGCAGTGATTCGACAGCCGGAAACACCGGGGAGCTGTTTTTT. Its protein product is CASSDSTAGNTGELFF.

This clone appeared a few times. This sequence joins TRBV28 and TRBJ1-2; D is perhaps TRBD1 (6 bases). With 5 bases removed from V and 5 bases from J, the gap between germline ends came to 21 bases. The CDR3 covers 16 residues. Germline V gene data show CDR1 as MDHEN and CDR2 as SYDVKM. The CDR3 DNA reads TGTGCCAGCAGTCCCCCACAGGGACCAGATCCTTATGGCTACACCTTC. Protein product: CASSPPQGPDPYGYTF.

This clone was counted between two and nine times. This chain links TRBV19 with TRBJ1-1; D not resolved. The germline CDR1 and CDR2 sequences are LNHDA and SQIVND (reference sequence). Deletions cut 3 bases from V and 6 bases from J, with 17 bases between. The CDR3 contains 15 residues. The CDR3 reads CASSISPSIGAEAFF. The CDR3 bases are TGTGCCAGTAGTATTAGCCCTTCAATCGGGGCTGAAGCTTTCTTT.

The chain employs TRBV7-3 and TRBJ2-2, with 11 bases identical to TRBD2. Germline CDR1 reads SGHTA; CDR2 reads FQGTGA. The CDR3 is 14 residues long. The ends lost 6 bases at V and 6 bases at J; junction bases unmatched: 3. This chain's CDR3 is CASSTSGGPGELFF. CDR3 DNA sequence: TGTGCCAGCAGTACTAGCGGGGGTCCCGGGGAGCTGTTTTTT.

This clone was counted between two and nine times. J is TRBJ2-5 and V is TRBV11-3, with D possibly matching TRBD1 (6 bases). V gave up 5 bases and J gave up 5 bases, with 15 bases separating them. The CDR3 length is 14 residues. Germline lookup yields CDR1 SGHNT and CDR2 YENEEA. CDR3 DNA sequence: TGTGCCAGCAGCCCAGACAGGTTGAGGGAGACCCAGTACTTC. This sequence encodes CASSPDRLRETQYF.

The genes are TRBV5-1 and TRBJ2-5; 7 bases fit TRBD1. The tail of the sequence fits TRBJ2-7 better, so the J call may be wrong. The V gene's germline CDR1 is SGHRS and CDR2 YFSETQ. CDR3 length: 16 amino acids. For the CDR3, the DNA is TGCGCCAGCAGCTTGGACGTGGGACAGAGTTCCTACGAGCAGTACTTC. Translated, it gives CASSLDVGQSSYEQYF.

J is TRBJ2-3 and V is TRBV6-5, with D possibly being TRBD2 (5 bases). The V and J ends lost 10 bases and 2 bases respectively, with 13 bases between them. Germline V gene data show CDR1 as MNHEY and CDR2 as SVGAGI. The CDR3 extends over 13 amino acids. The CDR3 here is CATRRDYTDTQYF. Written as DNA, the CDR3 is TGTGCCACCAGACGGGATTACACAGATACGCAGTATTTT.

This clone was recorded a few times. V and J are TRBV28 and TRBJ1-4; TRBD1 matches 10 bases. This CDR3 has 14 residues. V trimming: 6 bases; J trimming: 11 bases; junction bases outside the gene matches: 9. CDR1 is MDHEN and CDR2 is SYDVKM in the germline V gene. CDR3 amino acids: CASRPTGTGDKLFF. CDR3 nucleotides: TGTGCCAGCAGGCCGACCGGGACAGGGGACAAACTGTTTTTT.

The V gene is TRBV2, the J gene TRBJ1-1; 7 nucleotides agree with TRBD1. The CDR3 runs to 13 residues. Trimming at V came to 6 bases and at J to 7 bases, leaving 8 bases not matched to a gene. CDR1 is SNHLY, CDR2 FYNNEI, per germline. The CDR3 region is CASSRQGPGEAFF. The CDR3 DNA is TGTGCCAGCAGCCGACAGGGCCCGGGTGAAGCTTTCTTT. The whole variable domain, filled in from reference TRBV2 and TRBJ1-1, reads EPEVTQTPSHQVTQMGQEVILRCVPISNHLYFYWYRQILGQKVEFLVSFYNNEISEKSEIFDDQFSVERPDGSNFTLKIRSTKLEDSAMYFCASSRQGPGEAFFGQGTRLTVV.

This sequence joins TRBV5-3 and TRBJ2-1, with TRBD2 matching 12 bases. TRBV5-3 is reported as an ORF; its role is uncertain. This CDR3 is 16 amino acids long. J was trimmed by 0 bases and V by 5 bases; bases with no gene match: 3. This chain's CDR3 is CARRSSGGASYNEQFF. CDR3 coding DNA: TGTGCCAGAAGGTCTAGCGGGGGGGCCTCCTACAATGAGCAGTTCTTC.

V and J are TRBV5-1 and TRBJ2-3, with D maybe TRBD2 (5 bases). In germline, CDR1 is SGHRS, CDR2 YFSETQ. The CDR3 spans 14 residues. With 4 bases removed from V and 0 bases from J, the gap between germline ends came to 9 bases. CDR3 in amino acids: CASSRGGSTDTQYF. CDR3 nucleotides: TGCGCCAGCAGCCGGGGTGGTAGCACAGATACGCAGTATTTT.